Listed below are T cell receptor beta chains from one sample, sequenced in a study of molecular identifiers for immune sequencing clone quantification. Each CDR3 protein gets one entry after TCRdb re-called the PCR reads with MiXCR. The data hold around 460,000 distinct CDR3 sequences, with less than 30% observed a single time. Input material: naive CD8+ T cells from blood, with Jurkat cell RNA spiked in. The receptors here all came from a human donor in good health. Some libraries in this study had Jurkat cell RNA spiked in. Each CDR3 is given with its conserved first and last residue. A D gene is named only where the DNA matches it firmly. Size tells how often a clone was seen (once, few, many) or the class of an expanded clone, and some rows leave it out.

14	many	TRBV12-3/TRBV12-4	TRBJ2-1	NA	CASSSFIEHNEQFF	TGTGCCAGCAGTTCGTTTATAGAGCATAATGAGCAGTTCTTC
12	NA	TRBV30	TRBJ1-1	NA	CAWSKAIAEAFF	TGTGCCTGGAGTAAAGCTATCGCTGAAGCTTTCTTT
16	NA	TRBV7-9	TRBJ2-1	TRBD1	CASSPKDRGPYNEQFF	TGTGCCAGCAGCCCAAAGGACAGGGGGCCATACAATGAGCAGTTCTTC
14	many	TRBV20-1	TRBJ2-7	NA	CSARDQAGPYEQYF	TGCAGTGCTAGAGATCAGGCGGGACCCTACGAGCAGTACTTC
14	few	TRBV19	TRBJ1-1	NA	CASSTGTFNTEAFF	TGTGCCAGTAGTACCGGGACATTCAACACTGAAGCTTTCTTT
16	many	TRBV18	TRBJ1-1	NA	CASSHQNEGLNTEAFF	TGTGCCAGCTCACACCAAAATGAGGGCCTGAACACTGAAGCTTTCTTT
13	many	TRBV7-2	TRBJ2-3	NA	CASSPISTDTQYF	TGTGCCAGCAGCCCCATTAGCACAGATACGCAGTATTTT
13	few	TRBV19	TRBJ2-7	NA	CASSESTSYEQYF	TGTGCCAGTAGCGAAAGTACCAGCTACGAGCAGTACTTC
13	few	TRBV7-3	TRBJ2-7	TRBD1	CASSLTGQYEQYF	TGTGCCAGCAGCTTAACGGGACAGTACGAGCAGTACTTC
15	few	TRBV7-9	TRBJ2-5	NA	CASSLGVGQLETQYF	TGTGCCAGCAGCTTAGGGGTAGGACAGTTGGAGACCCAGTACTTC
13	NA	TRBV27	TRBJ2-3	NA	CASSLSPSDTQYF	TGTGCCAGCAGTTTAAGCCCGTCAGATACGCAGTATTTT
16	NA	TRBV4-2	TRBJ1-5	NA	CASRQPFPQADQPQHF	TGTGCCAGCCGCCAACCATTCCCACAGGCTGATCAGCCCCAGCATTTT
17	few	TRBV6-5	TRBJ2-2	NA	CASSYNLGTGRTGELFF	TGTGCCAGCAGTTATAATCTCGGAACAGGGAGGACCGGGGAGCTGTTTTTT
12	NA	TRBV13	TRBJ2-3	NA	CASSLRGDTQNF	TGTGCCAGCAGCTTACGTGGAGATACGCAGAATTTT
12	many	TRBV6-5	TRBJ2-7	TRBD1	CASSRTGVEQYF	TGTGCCAGCAGCCGGACAGGGGTTGAGCAGTACTTC
14	NA	TRBV14	TRBJ2-1	TRBD2	CASSPQRGLDEQFF	TGTGCCAGCAGCCCCCAGCGGGGGCTCGATGAGCAGTTCTTC
16	few	TRBV13	TRBJ2-7	NA	CASSSRTGTLAYEQYF	TGTGCCAGCAGCTCCCGGACCGGGACACTTGCCTACGAGCAGTACTTC
15	many	TRBV7-9	TRBJ2-7	NA	CASSLGGNGAYEQYF	TGTGCCAGCAGCTTAGGGGGGAACGGAGCCTACGAGCAGTACTTC
13	NA	TRBV20-1	TRBJ2-2	TRBD1	CSAPKTGPGELFF	TGCAGTGCTCCAAAGACAGGGCCCGGGGAGCTGTTTTTT
12	many	TRBV7-9	TRBJ2-6	NA	CASSSQGNVLTF	TGTGCCAGCAGCTCCCAAGGCAACGTCCTGACTTTC
16	NA	TRBV7-9	TRBJ2-7	NA	CASIPIRTASSYEHYF	TGTGCCAGCATCCCCATACGGACGGCGAGCTCCTACGAGCATTACTTC
14	many	TRBV7-6	TRBJ2-5	NA	CASTLTGFLETQYF	TGTGCCAGCACCCTAACAGGGTTTCTCGAGACCCAGTACTTC
13	once	TRBV6-5	TRBJ2-2	NA	CASSPLSTGEVFF	TGTGCCAGCAGCCCCTTGAGCACCGGGGAGGTGTTTTTT
13	NA	TRBV7-9	TRBJ2-3	NA	CASSLDGGDTQYF	TGTGCCAGCAGCTTAGATGGGGGAGATACGCAGTATTTT
15	NA	TRBV5-1	TRBJ1-1	TRBD1	CASSLLQGDRTEAFF	TGCGCCAGCAGCTTGCTCCAGGGGGATCGGACTGAAGCTTTCTTT
16	few	TRBV27	TRBJ2-3	NA	CASSSGPSRGTDTQYF	TGTGCCAGCAGTTCAGGACCATCGAGAGGCACAGATACGCAGTATTTT
16	once	TRBV11-2	TRBJ1-6	TRBD1	CASSLAGTVGNSPLHF	TGTGCCAGCAGCTTAGCCGGGACAGTCGGTAATTCACCCCTCCACTTT
15	many	TRBV20-1	TRBJ2-3	TRBD2	CSARQGLAVEDTQYF	TGCAGTGCTAGACAGGGACTAGCGGTCGAAGATACGCAGTATTTT
12	few	TRBV15	TRBJ2-3	NA	CATSTITDTQYF	TGTGCCACCAGCACCATAACAGATACGCAGTATTTT
13	many	TRBV7-9	TRBJ2-7	NA	CASSLTPEPEQYF	TGTGCCAGCAGCTTAACTCCGGAGCCCGAGCAGTACTTC
16	many	TRBV4-1	TRBJ2-5	TRBD2	CASSQDPGLAKETQYF	TGCGCCAGCAGCCAAGATCCGGGACTAGCGAAAGAGACCCAGTACTTC
14	many	TRBV6-6	TRBJ1-2	TRBD1	CASSLGQGARGYTF	TGTGCCAGCAGTTTAGGACAGGGGGCGCGTGGCTACACCTTC
13	many	TRBV7-9	TRBJ1-1	NA	CASSLGGSPEAFF	TGTGCCAGCAGCTTGGGCGGATCTCCTGAAGCTTTCTTT
14	NA	TRBV3-1	TRBJ2-7	NA	CASGASGEAYEQYF	TGTGCCAGCGGGGCGTCAGGGGAAGCCTACGAGCAGTACTTC
14	NA	TRBV5-1	TRBJ1-4	NA	CASSQTRLGEKLFF	TGCGCCAGCAGTCAAACCAGGTTGGGGGAAAAACTGTTTTTT
16	few	TRBV4-3	TRBJ1-2	TRBD1	CASSQDYDREIYGYTF	TGCGCCAGCAGCCAAGATTACGACAGGGAAATCTATGGCTACACCTTC
15	NA	TRBV19	TRBJ1-5	NA	CASSTPENSNQPQHF	TGTGCCAGTAGTACCCCAGAGAATAGCAATCAGCCCCAGCATTTT
14	NA	TRBV6-5	TRBJ2-7	NA	CASSHRKDSYEQYF	TGTGCCAGCAGCCACAGGAAAGACTCCTACGAGCAGTACTTC
14	few	TRBV5-1	TRBJ2-6	NA	CASTDGIGANVLTF	TGCGCCAGCACCGATGGGATAGGGGCCAACGTCCTGACTTTC
15	few	TRBV9	TRBJ2-5	NA	CASSARDAGEETQYF	TGTGCCAGCAGCGCGAGGGACGCCGGGGAAGAGACCCAGTACTTC
15	NA	TRBV11-2	TRBJ2-7	NA	CASSLDPGALYEQYF	TGTGCCAGCAGCTTAGATCCAGGGGCCCTCTACGAGCAGTACTTC
18	many	TRBV7-2	TRBJ2-3	NA	CASSLVPVEGDSTDTQYF	TGTGCCAGCAGCTTAGTGCCTGTTGAGGGGGATAGCACAGATACGCAGTATTTT
15	few	TRBV4-1	TRBJ2-7	TRBD2	CASSHKIGGIYEQYF	TGCGCCAGCAGCCATAAAATCGGGGGGATCTACGAGCAGTACTTC
13	few	TRBV10-2	TRBJ2-3	NA	CASSSPWSDTQYF	TGCGCCAGCTCGAGCCCTTGGTCAGATACGCAGTATTTT
14	NA	TRBV28	TRBJ1-1	NA	CASSPQSGVTEAFF	TGTGCCAGCAGTCCCCAATCAGGGGTGACTGAAGCTTTCTTT
16	few	TRBV21-1	TRBJ2-2	NA	CASSKARTGNGGELFF	TGTGCCAGCAGCAAAGCCCGGACAGGGAACGGCGGGGAGCTGTTTTTT
18	NA	TRBV3-1	TRBJ1-3	NA	CASSQVYGGGAPGNTIYF	TGTGCCAGCAGCCAAGTTTATGGGGGAGGCGCTCCTGGAAACACCATATATTTT
15	few	TRBV6-6	TRBJ2-2	TRBD1	CASSYLTGGEGELFF	TGTGCCAGCAGTTACCTCACAGGGGGAGAAGGGGAGCTGTTTTTT
13	many	TRBV9	TRBJ2-3	NA	CASSVVSPDTQYF	TGTGCCAGCAGCGTAGTCAGCCCAGATACGCAGTATTTT
14	NA	TRBV27	TRBJ1-3	NA	CASSLGGSGNTMYF	TGTGCCAGCAGTCTAGGAGGTTCTGGAAACACCATGTATTTT
15	NA	TRBV27	TRBJ1-5	NA	CASRSGSGFGQPQHF	TGTGCCAGCAGATCAGGGTCAGGGTTCGGTCAGCCCCAGCATTTT
16	NA	TRBV27	TRBJ2-3	TRBD2	CASSSLAGGFPDTQYF	TGTGCCAGCAGTTCACTAGCGGGAGGATTTCCAGATACGCAGTATTTT
17	NA	TRBV7-2	TRBJ1-6	TRBD1	CASSLGDRFSYNSPLHF	TGTGCCAGCAGCTTAGGGGACAGATTCTCCTATAATTCACCCCTCCACTTT
15	NA	TRBV19	TRBJ2-7	TRBD2	CASSTSSGPTYEQYF	TGTGCCAGTAGTACCTCTAGCGGGCCTACCTACGAGCAGTACTTC
12	few	TRBV12-3/TRBV12-4	TRBJ2-7	NA	CASSSNPFEQYF	TGTGCCAGCAGTTCAAACCCCTTCGAGCAGTACTTC
17	few	TRBV6-1	TRBJ1-5	NA	CASSESVGLGSGQPQHF	TGTGCCAGCAGTGAATCAGTGGGCTTAGGGTCGGGTCAGCCCCAGCATTTT
14	few	TRBV6-2/TRBV6-3	TRBJ2-3	NA	CASSLTVSQGTQYF	TGTGCCAGCAGTTTGACGGTGTCCCAGGGTACGCAGTATTTT
16	NA	TRBV7-6	TRBJ1-3	NA	CASSLSLAGTGNTIYF	TGTGCCAGCAGCTTAAGTCTGGCGGGAACTGGAAACACCATATATTTT
14	NA	TRBV27	TRBJ2-3	NA	CASSFAPTPSTQYF	TGTGCCAGCAGTTTCGCGCCCACCCCAAGTACGCAGTATTTT